By sample share, the clone carrying this T cell receptor beta chain is medium-sized. Its antigen is undetermined. Some clones are missing from TCRdb's copy, which holds only in-frame ones; the method was immunoSEQ multiplex PCR. The data hold about 1,700 clones, with about 22% observed a single time. Trimming stripped 2 bases from V and 1 base from J, with 10 bases between. Germline CDR1 is MNHGY and CDR2 is SAAAGT. The CDR3 runs to 15 residues. The data are from a study of T cells in localized non-small cell lung cancer. Findings of the study overall: Uninvolved adjacent lung had more T cell clonality than any other tissue, topping tumor.

This TCR came from a male donor aged 60 or older with stage I lung adenocarcinoma. The chain is built from TRBV6-8 and TRBJ2-3; D is possibly TRBD1 (6 bases). Sequencing used lung tumor tissue, obtained before any cancer treatment. The CDR3 DNA reads TGTGCCAGCAGTTACGGGGGCCGTCGCACAGATACGCAGTATTTT. Residues: CASSYGGRRTDTQYF.